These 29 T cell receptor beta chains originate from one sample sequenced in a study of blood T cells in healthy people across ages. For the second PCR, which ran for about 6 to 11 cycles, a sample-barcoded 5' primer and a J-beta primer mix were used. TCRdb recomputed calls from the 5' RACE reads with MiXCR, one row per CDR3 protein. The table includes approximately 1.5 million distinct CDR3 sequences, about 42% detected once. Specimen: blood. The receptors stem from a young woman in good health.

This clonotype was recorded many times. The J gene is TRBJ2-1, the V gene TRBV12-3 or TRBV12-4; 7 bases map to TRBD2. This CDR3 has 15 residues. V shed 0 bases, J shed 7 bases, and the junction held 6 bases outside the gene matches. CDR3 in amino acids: CASSLAGGPSNEQFF. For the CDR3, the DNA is TGTGCCAGCAGTTTAGCGGGAGGGCCAAGTAATGAGCAGTTCTTC.

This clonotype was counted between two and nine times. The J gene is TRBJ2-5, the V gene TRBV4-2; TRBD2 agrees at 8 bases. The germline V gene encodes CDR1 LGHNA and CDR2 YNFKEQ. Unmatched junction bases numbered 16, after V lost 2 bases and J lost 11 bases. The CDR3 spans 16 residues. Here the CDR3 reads CASSQYRIAGNNEQYF. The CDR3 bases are TGTGCCAGCAGCCAATATCGGATAGCGGGGAACAATGAGCAGTACTTC.

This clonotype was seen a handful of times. Written as DNA, the CDR3 is TGCAGCGTTGTGAACATAAACTACGAGCAGTACTTC. As protein: CSVVNINYEQYF. The J gene is TRBJ2-5, the V gene TRBV29-1; D gene uncertain. The J call is in doubt because the DNA end fits TRBJ2-7 better. The CDR3 has 12 residues. The germline gives CDR1 SQVTM, CDR2 ANQGSEA.

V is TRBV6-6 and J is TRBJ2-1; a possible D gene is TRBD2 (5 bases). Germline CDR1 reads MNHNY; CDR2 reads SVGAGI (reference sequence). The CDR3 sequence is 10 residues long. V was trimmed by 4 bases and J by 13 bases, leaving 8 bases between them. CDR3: CASSSTSQFF. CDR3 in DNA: TGTGCCAGCAGTTCTACTAGTCAGTTCTTC.

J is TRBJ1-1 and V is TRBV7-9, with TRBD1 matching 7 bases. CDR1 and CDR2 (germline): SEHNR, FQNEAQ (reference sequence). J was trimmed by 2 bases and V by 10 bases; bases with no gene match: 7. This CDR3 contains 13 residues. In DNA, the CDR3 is TGTGCCACAGCCGGGACAGACAACACTGAAGCTTTCTTT. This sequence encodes CATAGTDNTEAFF.

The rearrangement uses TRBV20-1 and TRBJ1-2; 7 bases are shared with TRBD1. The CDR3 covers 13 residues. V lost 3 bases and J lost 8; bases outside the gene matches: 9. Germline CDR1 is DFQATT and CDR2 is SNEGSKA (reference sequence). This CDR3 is CSASPDRARGYTF. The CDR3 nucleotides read TGCAGTGCTAGCCCCGACAGGGCAAGAGGCTACACCTTC.

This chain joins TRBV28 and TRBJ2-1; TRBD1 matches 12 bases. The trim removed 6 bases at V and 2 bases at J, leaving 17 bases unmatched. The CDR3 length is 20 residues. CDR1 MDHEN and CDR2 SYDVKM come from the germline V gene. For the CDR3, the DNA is TGTGCCAGCAGCCTCCCAAGGGACAGGGGGCCGCGGATTCCCTACAATGAGCAGTTCTTC. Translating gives CASSLPRDRGPRIPYNEQFF.

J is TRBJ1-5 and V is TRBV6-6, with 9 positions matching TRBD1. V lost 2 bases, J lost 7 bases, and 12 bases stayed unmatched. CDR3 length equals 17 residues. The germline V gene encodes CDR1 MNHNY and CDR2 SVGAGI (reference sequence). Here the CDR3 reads CASSYPHNDRGSQPQHF. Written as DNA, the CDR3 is TGTGCCAGCAGTTACCCTCACAATGACAGGGGGAGCCAGCCCCAGCATTTT.

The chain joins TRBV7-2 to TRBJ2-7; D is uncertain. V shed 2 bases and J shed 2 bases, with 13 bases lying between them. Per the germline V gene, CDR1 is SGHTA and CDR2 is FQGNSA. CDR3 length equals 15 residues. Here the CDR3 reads CASSLSNTYPYEQYF. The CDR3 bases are TGTGCCAGCAGCTTATCCAATACATACCCCTACGAGCAGTACTTC. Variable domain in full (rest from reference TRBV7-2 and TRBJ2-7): GAGVSQSPSNKVTEKGKDVELRCDPISGHTALYWYRQSLGQGLEFLIYFQGNSAPDKSGLPSDRFSAERTGGSVSTLTIQRTQQEDSAVYLCASSLSNTYPYEQYFGPGTRLTVT.

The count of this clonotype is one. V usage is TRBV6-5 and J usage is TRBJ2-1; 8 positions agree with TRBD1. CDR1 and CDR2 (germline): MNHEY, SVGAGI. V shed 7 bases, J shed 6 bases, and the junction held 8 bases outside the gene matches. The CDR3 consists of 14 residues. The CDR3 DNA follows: TGTGCCAGCACCTACGGGACAGGCAGCAATGAGCAGTTCTTC. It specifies CASTYGTGSNEQFF.

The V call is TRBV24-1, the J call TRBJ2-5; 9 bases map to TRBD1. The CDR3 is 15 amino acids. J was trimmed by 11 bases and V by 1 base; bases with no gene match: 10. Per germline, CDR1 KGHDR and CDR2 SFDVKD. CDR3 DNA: TGTGCCACCAGTGATTTACGGGACAGGGACAATGAGCAGTACTTC. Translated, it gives CATSDLRDRDNEQYF.

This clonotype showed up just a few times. The CDR3 DNA reads TGTGCCACCGGTCGGACAGATACGCAGTATTTT. Translated: CATGRTDTQYF. The V and J genes are TRBV11-2 and TRBJ2-3, with D uncertain. V was trimmed by 10 bases and J by 3 bases, leaving 8 bases between them. Germline V gene data show CDR1 as SGHAT and CDR2 as FQNNGV. CDR3 length equals 11 residues.

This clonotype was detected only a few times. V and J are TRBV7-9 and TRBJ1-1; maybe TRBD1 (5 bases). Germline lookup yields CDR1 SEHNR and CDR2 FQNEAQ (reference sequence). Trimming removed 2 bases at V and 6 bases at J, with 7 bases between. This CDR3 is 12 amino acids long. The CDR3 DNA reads TGTGCCAGCAGCTTAACACAGGCTGAAGCTTTCTTT. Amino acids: CASSLTQAEAFF.

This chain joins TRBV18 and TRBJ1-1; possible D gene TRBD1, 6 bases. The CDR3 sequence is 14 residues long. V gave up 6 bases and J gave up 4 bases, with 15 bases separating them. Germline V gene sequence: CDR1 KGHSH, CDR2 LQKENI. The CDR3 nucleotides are TGTGCCAGCTCCAACCGGGGGGGGCTCACTGAAGCTTTCTTT. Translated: CASSNRGGLTEAFF. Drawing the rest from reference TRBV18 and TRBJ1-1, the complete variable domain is NAGVMQNPRHLVRRRGQEARLRCSPMKGHSHVYWYRQLPEEGLKFMVYLQKENIIDESGMPKERFSAEFPKEGPSILRIQQVVRGDSAAYFCASSNRGGLTEAFFGQGTRLTVV.

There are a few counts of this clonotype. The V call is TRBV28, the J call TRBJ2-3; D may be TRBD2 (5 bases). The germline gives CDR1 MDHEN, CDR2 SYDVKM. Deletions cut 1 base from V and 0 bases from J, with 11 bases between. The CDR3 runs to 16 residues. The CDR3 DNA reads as TGTGCCAGCAGTTTATCGCGGACTGGTAGCACAGATACGCAGTATTTT. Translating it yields CASSLSRTGSTDTQYF.

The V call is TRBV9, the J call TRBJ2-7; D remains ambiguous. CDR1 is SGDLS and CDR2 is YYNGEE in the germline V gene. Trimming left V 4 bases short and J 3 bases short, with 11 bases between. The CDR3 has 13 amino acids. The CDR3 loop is CASSPVGDYEQYF. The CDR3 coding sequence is TGTGCCAGCAGCCCCGTTGGGGACTACGAGCAGTACTTC. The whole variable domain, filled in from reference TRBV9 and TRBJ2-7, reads DSGVTQTPKHLITATGQRVTLRCSPRSGDLSVYWYQQSLDQGLQFLIQYYNGEERAKGNILERFSAQQFPDLHSELNLSSLELGDSALYFCASSPVGDYEQYFGPGTRLTVT.

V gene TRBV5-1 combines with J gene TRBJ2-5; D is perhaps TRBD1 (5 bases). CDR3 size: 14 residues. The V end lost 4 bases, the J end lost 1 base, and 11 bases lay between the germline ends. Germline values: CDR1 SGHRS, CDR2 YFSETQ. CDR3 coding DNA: TGCGCCAGCAGCAACACTGGGGCCCAAGAGACCCAGTACTTC. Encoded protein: CASSNTGAQETQYF. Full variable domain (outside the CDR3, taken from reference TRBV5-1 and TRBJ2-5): KAGVTQTPRYLIKTRGQQVTLSCSPISGHRSVSWYQQTPGQGLQFLFEYFSETQRNKGNFPGRFSGRQFSNSRSEMNVSTLELGDSALYLCASSNTGAQETQYFGPGTRLLVL.

The DNA for the CDR3 is TGCAGTGCTAGAGAAGGGGACAGGGGCACTGAAGCTTTCTTT. Translating gives CSAREGDRGTEAFF. V usage is TRBV20-1 and J usage is TRBJ1-1, with TRBD1 identical over 10 bases. The CDR3 runs 14 residues. V lost 0 bases, J lost 4 bases, and 2 bases stayed unmatched. Germline V lookup: CDR1 DFQATT, CDR2 SNEGSKA (reference sequence).

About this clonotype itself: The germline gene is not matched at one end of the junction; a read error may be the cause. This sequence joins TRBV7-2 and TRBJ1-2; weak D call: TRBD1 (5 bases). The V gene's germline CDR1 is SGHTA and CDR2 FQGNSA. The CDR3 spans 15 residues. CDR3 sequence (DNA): TGTGCCAGCAGCTTAGCCTCAGGGACCAACTATGACTACACCTTC. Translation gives CASSLASGTNYDYTF.

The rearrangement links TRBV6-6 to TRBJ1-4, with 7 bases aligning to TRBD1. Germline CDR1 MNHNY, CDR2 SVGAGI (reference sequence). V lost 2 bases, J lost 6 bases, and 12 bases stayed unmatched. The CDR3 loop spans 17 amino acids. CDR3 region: CASSYDWEGAGDEKLFF. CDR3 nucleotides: TGTGCCAGCAGTTACGATTGGGAGGGGGCCGGAGATGAAAAACTGTTTTTT.

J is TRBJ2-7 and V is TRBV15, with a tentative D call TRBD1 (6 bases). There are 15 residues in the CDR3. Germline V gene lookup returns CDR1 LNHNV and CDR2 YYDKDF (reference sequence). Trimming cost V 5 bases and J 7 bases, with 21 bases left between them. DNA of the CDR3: TGTGCCACCAGCCCCGGGACACGGCTGAACAATGAGCAGTACTTC. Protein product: CATSPGTRLNNEQYF.

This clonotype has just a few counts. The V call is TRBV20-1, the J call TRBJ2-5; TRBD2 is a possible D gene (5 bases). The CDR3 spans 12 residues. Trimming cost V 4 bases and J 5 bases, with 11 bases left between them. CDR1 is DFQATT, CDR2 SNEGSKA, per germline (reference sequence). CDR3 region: CSAIRSGETQYF. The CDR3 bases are TGCAGTGCTATCAGATCGGGGGAGACCCAGTACTTC.

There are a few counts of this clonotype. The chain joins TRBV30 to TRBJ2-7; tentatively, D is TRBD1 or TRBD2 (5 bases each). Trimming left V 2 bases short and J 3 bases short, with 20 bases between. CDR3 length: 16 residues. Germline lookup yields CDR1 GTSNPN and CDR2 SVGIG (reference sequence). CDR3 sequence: CAWSLWGTTRVYEQYF. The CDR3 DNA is TGTGCCTGGAGTCTTTGGGGGACCACAAGGGTCTACGAGCAGTACTTC.

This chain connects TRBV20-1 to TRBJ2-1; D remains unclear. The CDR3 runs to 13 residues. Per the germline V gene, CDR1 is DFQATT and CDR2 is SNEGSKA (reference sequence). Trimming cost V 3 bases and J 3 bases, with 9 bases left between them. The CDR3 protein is CSARPWSYNEQFF. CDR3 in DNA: TGCAGTGCTAGGCCGTGGAGCTACAATGAGCAGTTCTTC.

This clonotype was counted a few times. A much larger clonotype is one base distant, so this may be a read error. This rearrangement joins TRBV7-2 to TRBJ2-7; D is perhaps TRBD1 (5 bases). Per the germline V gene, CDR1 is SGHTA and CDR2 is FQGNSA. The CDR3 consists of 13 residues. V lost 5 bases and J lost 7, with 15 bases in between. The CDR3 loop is CASSVRQSGEQYF. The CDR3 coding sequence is TGTGCCAGCAGCGTCAGACAGAGTGGTGAGCAGTACTTC.

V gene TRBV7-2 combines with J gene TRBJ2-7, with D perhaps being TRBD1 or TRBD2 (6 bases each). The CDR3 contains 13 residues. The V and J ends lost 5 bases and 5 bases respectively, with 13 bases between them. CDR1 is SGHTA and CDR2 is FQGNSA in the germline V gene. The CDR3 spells CASSQGTFHEQYF. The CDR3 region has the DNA TGTGCCAGCAGCCAGGGGACTTTCCACGAGCAGTACTTC.

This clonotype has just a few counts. The chain's CDR3 is CSAKPPGETKYEQYF. For the CDR3, the DNA is TGCAGTGCTAAGCCTCCGGGAGAGACGAAATACGAGCAGTACTTC. This chain uses TRBV20-1 with TRBJ2-5; weak D call: TRBD2 (6 bases). The J call could be wrong; TRBJ2-7 is a better fit for the DNA end. In germline, CDR1 is DFQATT, CDR2 SNEGSKA (reference sequence). The CDR3 has 15 amino acids.

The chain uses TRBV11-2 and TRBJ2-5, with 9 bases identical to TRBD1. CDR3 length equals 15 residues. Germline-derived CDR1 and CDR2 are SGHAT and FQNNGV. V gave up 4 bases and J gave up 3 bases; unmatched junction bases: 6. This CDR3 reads CASSSLQGAEETQYF. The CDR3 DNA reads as TGTGCCAGCAGCTCCTTACAGGGGGCGGAAGAGACCCAGTACTTC.

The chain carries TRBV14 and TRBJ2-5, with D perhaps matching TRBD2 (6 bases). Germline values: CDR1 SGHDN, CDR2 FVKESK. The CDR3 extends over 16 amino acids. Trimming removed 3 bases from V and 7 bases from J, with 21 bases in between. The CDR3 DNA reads TGTGCCAGCAGCCAGAGACGTACTAGCACGAGAGGGACCCAGTACTTC. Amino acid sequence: CASSQRRTSTRGTQYF.